Sequencing of this TCR beta chain was carried out in a study of shared clonotypes between healthy human individuals. The V gene's germline CDR1 is MDHEN and CDR2 SYDVKM. The germline V and J ends were trimmed by 4 bases and 6 bases, with 19 bases remaining between them. The CDR3 sequence is 15 residues long. Profiling relied on immunoSEQ multiplex PCR, and the TCRdb table lists in-frame clones only, not all of them. In the table there are under 2.5 million clones, less than 95% of which are singletons. This chain links TRBV28 with TRBJ2-7; D not resolved. Sequenced input: naive CD4+ T cells from PBMCs. The sample's subset: CD45RA+ positively selected. The sequence was collected from a man aged 18 to 35 in good health. Some clones in this sample may be carry-over from other donors' samples. CDR3 sequence (DNA): TGTGCCAGCAGTTCCCCTTACGTGACCTGGGGCGAGCAGTACTTC. The encoded protein is CASSSPYVTWGEQYF.